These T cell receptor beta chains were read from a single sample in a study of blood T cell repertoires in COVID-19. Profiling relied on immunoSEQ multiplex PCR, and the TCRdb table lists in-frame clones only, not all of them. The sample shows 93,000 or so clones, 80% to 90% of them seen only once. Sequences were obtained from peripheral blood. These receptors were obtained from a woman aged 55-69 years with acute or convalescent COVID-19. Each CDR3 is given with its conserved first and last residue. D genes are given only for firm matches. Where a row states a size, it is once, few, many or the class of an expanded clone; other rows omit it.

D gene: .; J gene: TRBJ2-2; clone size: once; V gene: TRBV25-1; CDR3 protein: CASSSTGPSGTGELFF; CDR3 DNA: TGTGCCAGCAGTAGCACAGGGCCCTCGGGCACCGGGGAGCTGTTTTTT
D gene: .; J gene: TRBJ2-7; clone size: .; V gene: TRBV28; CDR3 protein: CASSPPRRVPDEQYF; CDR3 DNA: TGTGCCAGCAGTCCACCCCGGAGAGTACCCGACGAGCAGTACTTC
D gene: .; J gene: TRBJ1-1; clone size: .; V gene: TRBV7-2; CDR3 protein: CASSGRVGTEAFF; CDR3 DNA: TGTGCCAGCAGCGGGCGAGTGGGCACTGAAGCTTTCTTT
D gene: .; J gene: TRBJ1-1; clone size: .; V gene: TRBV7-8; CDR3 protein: CASSLDRGAAFF; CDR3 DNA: TGTGCCAGCAGCTTAGATCGTGGGGCCGCTTTCTTT
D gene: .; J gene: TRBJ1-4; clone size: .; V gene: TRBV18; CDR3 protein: CASSLRGQNEKLFF; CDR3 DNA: TGTGCCAGCTCTTTGCGGGGCCAGAATGAAAAACTGTTTTTT
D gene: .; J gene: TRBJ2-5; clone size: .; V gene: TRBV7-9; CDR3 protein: CASSSLRPTQYF; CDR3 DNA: TGTGCCAGCAGCTCCTTGCGGCCGACCCAGTACTTC
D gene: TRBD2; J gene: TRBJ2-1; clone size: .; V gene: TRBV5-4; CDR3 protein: CASKPTPSGNDEQFF; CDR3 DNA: TGTGCCAGCAAACCGACCCCAAGCGGGAACGATGAGCAGTTCTTC
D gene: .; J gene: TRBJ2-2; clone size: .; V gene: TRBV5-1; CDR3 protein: CASSLASSNTGELFF; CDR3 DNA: TGCGCCAGCAGCTTGGCCTCGAGTAACACCGGGGAGCTGTTTTTT
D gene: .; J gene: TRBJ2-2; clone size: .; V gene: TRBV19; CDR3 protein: CASSTWHTGELFF; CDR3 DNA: TGTGCCAGTAGCACATGGCACACCGGGGAGCTGTTTTTT
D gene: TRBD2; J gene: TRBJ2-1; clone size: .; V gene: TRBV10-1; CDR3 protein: CASSGRPGGEQFF; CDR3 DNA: TGCGCCAGCAGTGGACGCCCGGGGGGGGAGCAGTTCTTC
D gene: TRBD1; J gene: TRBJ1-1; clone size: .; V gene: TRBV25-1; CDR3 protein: CASSDRTGRSTEAFF; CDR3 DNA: TGTGCCAGCAGTGACAGGACAGGGCGGAGCACTGAAGCTTTCTTT
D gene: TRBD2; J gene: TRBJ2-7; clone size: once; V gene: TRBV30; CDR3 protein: CAWSVRVAGLTYEQYF; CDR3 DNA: TGTGCCTGGAGTGTTCGAGTAGCGGGATTAACCTACGAGCAGTACTTC
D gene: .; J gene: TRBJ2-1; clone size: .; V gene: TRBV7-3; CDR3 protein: CASSSNQNNEQFF; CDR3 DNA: TGTGCCAGCAGCTCAAACCAGAACAATGAGCAGTTCTTC
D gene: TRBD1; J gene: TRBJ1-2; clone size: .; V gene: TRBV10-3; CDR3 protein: CAISDSDRDYGYTF; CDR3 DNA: TGTGCCATCAGTGACTCGGACAGGGACTATGGCTACACCTTC
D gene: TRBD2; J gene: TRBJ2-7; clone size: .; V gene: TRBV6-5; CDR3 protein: CASRKGLADYEQYF; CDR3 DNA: TGTGCCAGCCGCAAGGGGCTAGCGGACTACGAGCAGTACTTC
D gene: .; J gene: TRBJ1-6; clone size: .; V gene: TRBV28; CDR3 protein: CASSPGGRSSYNSPLHF; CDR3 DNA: TGTGCCAGCAGTCCCGGAGGAAGGAGCTCCTATAATTCACCCCTCCACTTT
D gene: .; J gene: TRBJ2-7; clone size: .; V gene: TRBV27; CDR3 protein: CASSLSLAVDEQYF; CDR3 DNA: TGTGCCAGCAGTTTATCCCTAGCTGTCGACGAGCAGTACTTC
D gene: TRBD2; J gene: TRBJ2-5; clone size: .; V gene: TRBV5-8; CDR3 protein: CASSGGLVQETQYF; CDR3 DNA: TGTGCCAGCAGCGGGGGACTAGTCCAAGAGACCCAGTACTTC
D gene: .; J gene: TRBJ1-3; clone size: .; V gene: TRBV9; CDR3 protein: CASSVDSRFSGNTIYF; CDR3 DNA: TGTGCCAGCAGCGTGGACAGTCGTTTCTCTGGAAACACCATATATTTT
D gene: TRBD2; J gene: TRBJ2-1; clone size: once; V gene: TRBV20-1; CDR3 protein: CSAERDDEQFF; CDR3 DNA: TGCAGTGCTGAGCGGGACGATGAGCAGTTCTTC
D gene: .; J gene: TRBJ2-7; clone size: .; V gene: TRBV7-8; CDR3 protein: CASSLGRAGAYEQYF; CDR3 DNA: TGTGCCAGCAGCCTAGGCAGGGCAGGGGCCTACGAGCAGTACTTC
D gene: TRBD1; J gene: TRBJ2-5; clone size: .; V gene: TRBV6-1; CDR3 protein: CASSVTGASIQETQYF; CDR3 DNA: TGTGCCAGCAGTGTTACAGGGGCGTCCATCCAAGAGACCCAGTACTTC
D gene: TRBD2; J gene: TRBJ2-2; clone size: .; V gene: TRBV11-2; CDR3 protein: CASSLRAGGLTGELFF; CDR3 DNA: TGTGCCAGCAGCTTACGTGCGGGAGGGCTTACCGGGGAGCTGTTTTTT
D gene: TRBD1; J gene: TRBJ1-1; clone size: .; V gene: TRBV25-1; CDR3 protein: CASWGQLNTEAFF; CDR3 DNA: TGTGCCAGCTGGGGACAGCTGAACACTGAAGCTTTCTTT
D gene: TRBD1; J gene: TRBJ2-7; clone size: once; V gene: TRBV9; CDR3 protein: CASSRDSGEQYF; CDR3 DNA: TGTGCCAGCAGCCGGGACAGTGGCGAGCAGTACTTC
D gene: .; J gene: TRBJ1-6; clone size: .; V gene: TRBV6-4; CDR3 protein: CASSGQAGDNSPLHF; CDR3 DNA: TGTGCCAGCAGCGGTCAGGCCGGGGATAATTCACCCCTCCACTTT
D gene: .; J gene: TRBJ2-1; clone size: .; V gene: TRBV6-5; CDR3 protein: CASSLGQYNEQFF; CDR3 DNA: TGTGCCAGCAGTCTAGGACAGTACAATGAGCAGTTCTTC
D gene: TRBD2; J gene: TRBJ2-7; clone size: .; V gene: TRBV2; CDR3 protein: CASSVGLGLANEQYF; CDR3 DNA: TGTGCCAGCAGTGTGGGGCTGGGACTAGCGAACGAGCAGTACTTC
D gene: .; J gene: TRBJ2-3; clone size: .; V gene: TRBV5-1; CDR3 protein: CASSQGSGDTQYF; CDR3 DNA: TGCGCCAGTTCGCAGGGTAGTGGAGATACGCAGTATTTT
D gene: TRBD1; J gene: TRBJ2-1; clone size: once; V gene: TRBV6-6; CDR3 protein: CASSFGTGGVNEQFF; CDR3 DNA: TGTGCCAGCAGTTTCGGGACAGGAGGGGTCAATGAGCAGTTCTTC
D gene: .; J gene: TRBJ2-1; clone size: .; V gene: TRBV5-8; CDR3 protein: CASAGGYNEQFF; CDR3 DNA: TGTGCCAGCGCCGGGGGCTACAATGAGCAGTTCTTC
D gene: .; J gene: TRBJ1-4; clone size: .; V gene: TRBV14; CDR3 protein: CASSALGGGQDEKLFF; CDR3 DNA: TGTGCCAGCAGCGCCCTCGGGGGAGGGCAGGATGAAAAACTGTTTTTT
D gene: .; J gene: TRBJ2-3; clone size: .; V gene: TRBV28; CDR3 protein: CASSFVLRGGSDTQYF; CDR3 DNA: TGTGCCAGCAGTTTTGTCCTAAGGGGGGGATCTGATACGCAGTATTTT
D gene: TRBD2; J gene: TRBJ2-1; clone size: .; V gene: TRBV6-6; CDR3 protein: CASSYLTSGSREQFF; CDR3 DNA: TGTGCCAGCAGTTACCTCACTAGCGGGAGTAGAGAGCAGTTCTTC
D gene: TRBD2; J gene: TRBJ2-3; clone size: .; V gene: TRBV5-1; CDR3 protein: CASSPGLAHSTDTQYF; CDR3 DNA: TGCGCCAGCAGCCCCGGACTAGCGCATAGCACAGATACGCAGTATTTT
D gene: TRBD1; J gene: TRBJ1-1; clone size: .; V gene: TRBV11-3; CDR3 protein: CASSLRTGVTEAFF; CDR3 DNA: TGTGCCAGCAGCTTACGGACAGGGGTGACTGAAGCTTTCTTT
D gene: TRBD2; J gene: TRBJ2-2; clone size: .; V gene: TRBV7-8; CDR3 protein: CASSILGLAANTGELFF; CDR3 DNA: TGTGCCAGCAGCATCCTGGGACTAGCAGCGAACACCGGGGAGCTGTTTTTT
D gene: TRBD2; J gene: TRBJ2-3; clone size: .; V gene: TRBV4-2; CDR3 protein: CASSYDASGRAGSTDTQYF; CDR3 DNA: TGTGCCAGCAGCTATGACGCTAGCGGGAGGGCCGGGAGCACAGATACGCAGTATTTT
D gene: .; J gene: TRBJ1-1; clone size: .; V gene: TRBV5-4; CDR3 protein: CASSLRGNTEAFF; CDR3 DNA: TGTGCCAGCAGCCTGAGAGGGAACACTGAAGCTTTCTTT
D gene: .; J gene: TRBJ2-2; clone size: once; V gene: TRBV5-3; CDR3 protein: CARSLARIGELFF; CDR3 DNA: TGTGCCAGAAGCTTGGCGAGGATCGGGGAGCTGTTTTTT
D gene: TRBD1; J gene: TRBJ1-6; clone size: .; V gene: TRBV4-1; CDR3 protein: CASSPQRDSFNSPLHF; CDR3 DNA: TGCGCCAGCAGCCCCCAACGGGACAGTTTTAATTCACCCCTCCACTTT
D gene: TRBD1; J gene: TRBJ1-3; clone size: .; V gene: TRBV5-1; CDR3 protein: CASGQGGTSGNTIYF; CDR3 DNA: TGCGCCAGTGGACAGGGAGGGACCTCTGGAAACACCATATATTTT